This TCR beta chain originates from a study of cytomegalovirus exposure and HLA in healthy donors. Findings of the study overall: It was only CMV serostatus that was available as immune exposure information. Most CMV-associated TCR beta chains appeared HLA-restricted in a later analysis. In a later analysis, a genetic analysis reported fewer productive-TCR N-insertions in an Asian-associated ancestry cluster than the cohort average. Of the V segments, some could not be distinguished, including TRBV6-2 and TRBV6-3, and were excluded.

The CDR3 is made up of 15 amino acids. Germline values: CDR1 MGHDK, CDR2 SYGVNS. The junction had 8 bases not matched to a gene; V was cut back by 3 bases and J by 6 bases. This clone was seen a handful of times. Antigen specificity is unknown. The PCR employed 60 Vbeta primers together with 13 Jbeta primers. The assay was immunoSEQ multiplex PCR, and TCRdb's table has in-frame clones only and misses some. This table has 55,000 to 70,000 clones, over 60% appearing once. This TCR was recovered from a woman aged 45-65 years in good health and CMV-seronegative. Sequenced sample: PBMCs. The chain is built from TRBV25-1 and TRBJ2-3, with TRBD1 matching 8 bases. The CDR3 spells CASSDLRTGWDTQYF. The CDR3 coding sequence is TGTGCCAGCAGTGACTTAAGGACAGGGTGGGATACGCAGTATTTT.